The T cell receptor beta chain described here comes from a study of hypomethylating agent response in myelodysplastic syndrome. About the study: TET2 mutation, the most common, occurred in about 50% of the 11 patients. Patients with neither complete response nor hematologic improvement were classed non-responders.

Profiled with immunoSEQ multiplex PCR; TCRdb holds only in-frame clones, not every one. The sample gives several thousand clones, roughly 78% of which show up once; roughly 5.4% is in the top ten. This CDR3 spans 16 amino acids. Trimming cost V 4 bases and J 2 bases, with 16 bases left between them. Germline V lookup: CDR1 KGHSH, CDR2 LQKENI. On this clone itself: The antigen is not known. The same CDR3 also results from other DNA sequences found in this sample.

Findings and caveats of the study: Novel MDS antigen recognition by shared GLIPH2 clusters is possible but unvalidated.

The analysis used unsorted bulk bone marrow, not T-cell subsets. The starting material was bone marrow, obtained before or after starting hypomethylating agent treatment for myelodysplastic syndrome (not recorded which). This chain links TRBV18 with TRBJ2-3, with D unresolved. The clonotype comes from a human donor with myelodysplastic syndrome. CDR3 in DNA: TGTGCCAGCTCACAAAAATTTGACCGATACACAGATACGCAGTATTTT. Translated, it gives CASSQKFDRYTDTQYF.